This TCR beta chain was captured by sequencing in a study of T cells in Graves' hyperthyroidism and ophthalmopathy. RNA transcripts served as the template for amplifying TCR beta CDR3 regions. First-round RT-PCR targeting the TCR CDR3 was performed with the HTBI primer set. TCRdb analysed the multiplex PCR reads with MiXCR anew, one entry per CDR3 protein. The data hold over 250,000 distinct CDR3 sequences, with 22% observed a single time. This CDR3 region has 15 residues. The J segment lost 4 bases and the V segment lost 6 bases, leaving 10 bases of the junction unmatched. The germline gives CDR1 SEHNR, CDR2 FQNEAQ (reference sequence).

This clonotype originated in a man aged 30 to 45 with Graves' ophthalmopathy. The specimen was blood. This chain joins TRBV7-9 and TRBJ2-7; 9 positions agree with TRBD2. CDR3 protein: CASSRLGTSRYEQYF. The CDR3 DNA reads as TGTGCCAGCAGTAGACTCGGGACTAGCAGATACGAGCAGTACTTC.